These 18 T cell receptor beta chains were all obtained from the same sample, sequenced in a study of T cells after yellow fever vaccination. TCRdb ran MiXCR on the 5' RACE reads and lists one entry per CDR3 protein. The top ten clones hold around 19% of a sample with 300,000 to 350,000 distinct CDR3 sequences, approximately 4.3% of them seen once. The sequencing used PBMCs, collected 15 days after the yellow fever booster vaccination. The receptors were gathered from a man aged 18 to 35 who received the YFV17D yellow fever vaccine.

This clonotype was observed many times. The rearrangement uses TRBV20-1 and TRBJ2-2; 8 bases fit TRBD1. Germline CDR1 is DFQATT and CDR2 is SNEGSKA (reference sequence). The CDR3 is 15 amino acids. The trim removed 4 bases at V and 8 bases at J, leaving 12 bases unmatched. The CDR3 sequence: CSATDRGAGLGELFF. For the CDR3, the DNA is TGCAGTGCTACCGACAGGGGCGCAGGGCTAGGGGAGCTGTTTTTT.

V usage is TRBV12-3 or TRBV12-4 and J usage is TRBJ1-4; a weak D match, TRBD1 (6 bases). With 3 bases removed from V and 3 bases from J, the gap between germline ends came to 14 bases. The CDR3 loop spans 16 amino acids. The CDR3 loop is CASSFFRGRANEKLFF. CDR3 DNA sequence: TGTGCCAGCAGTTTCTTCAGGGGCAGGGCTAATGAAAAACTGTTTTTT.

This clonotype was seen repeatedly, ten times or more. V gene TRBV28 combines with J gene TRBJ2-3; TRBD2 matches at 11 bases. This CDR3 region has 16 residues. Trimming at V came to 3 bases and at J to 3 bases, leaving 5 bases not matched to a gene. Germline loops: CDR1 MDHEN, CDR2 SYDVKM. CDR3 amino acids: CASSLVAGGVTDTQYF. Written as DNA, the CDR3 is TGTGCCAGCAGTTTGGTAGCGGGGGGGGTGACAGATACGCAGTATTTT.

This clonotype came up many times. The chain employs TRBV25-1 and TRBJ1-5; D unclear. CDR1 is MGHDK and CDR2 is SYGVNS in the germline V gene. Between the trimmed V and J ends, which lost 3 bases and 3 bases, there was a span of 6 bases. The CDR3 has 13 residues. CDR3 DNA: TGTGCCAGCAGTGACTACTACAATCAGCCCCAGCATTTT. Translating gives CASSDYYNQPQHF.

This clonotype was observed a handful of times. The chain carries TRBV3-1 and TRBJ2-5; D gene ambiguous. Germline CDR1 and CDR2: LGHDT and YNNKEL (reference sequence). The CDR3 runs to 12 residues. The V gene lost 3 bases and the J gene lost 2 bases, with 4 bases spanning the gap. The CDR3 DNA is TGTGCCAGCAGCCAGGCGCAAGAGACCCAGTACTTC. Its protein is CASSQAQETQYF.

This clonotype has more than one count but fewer than ten. The J gene is TRBJ2-2, the V gene TRBV9; the D is unclear. Germline V CDR1 and CDR2: SGDLS, YYNGEE. The CDR3 runs to 19 residues. The V and J ends lost 3 bases and 0 bases respectively, with 21 bases between them. The DNA of the CDR3 is TGTGCCAGCAGCGGGCCCCCTATGGACGCAGGCCCGAACACCGGGGAGCTGTTTTTT. This translates into CASSGPPMDAGPNTGELFF.

This clonotype was seen repeatedly, ten times or more. The chain uses TRBV5-6 and TRBJ2-3, with 7 positions matching TRBD2. There are 15 residues in the CDR3. Germline values: CDR1 SGHDT, CDR2 YYEEEE. With V trimmed by 0 bases and J by 6 bases, 7 bases remained unmatched. DNA of the CDR3: TGTGCCAGCAGCTTGGACGCCCTGCGGGGGGATACGCAGTATTTT. Translating gives CASSLDALRGDTQYF. The variable domain in full, completed from reference TRBV5-6 and TRBJ2-3, reads DAGVTQSPTHLIKTRGQQVTLRCSPKSGHDTVSWYQQALGQGPQFIFQYYEEEERQRGNFPDRFSGHQFPNYSSELNVNALLLGDSALYLCASSLDALRGDTQYFGPGTRLTVL.

The chain carries TRBV4-1 and TRBJ1-3, with D unresolved. In germline, CDR1 is MGHRA, CDR2 YSYEKL. This CDR3 comprises 19 residues. V lost 1 base and J 2 bases, leaving 21 bases between the germline ends. Here the CDR3 DNA reads TGCGCCAGCAGCCAAGTTGATAAATGGATATCCTTCACTGGAAACACCATATATTTT. This codes for CASSQVDKWISFTGNTIYF.

This clonotype was picked up a small number of times. The J gene is TRBJ2-2, the V gene TRBV6-2 or TRBV6-3, with D possibly TRBD1 on 6 matching bases. The ends were cut back, 4 bases at V and 3 bases at J, with 9 bases in the middle. The germline CDR1 and CDR2 sequences are MNHEY and SVGEGT. The CDR3 contains 14 residues. The CDR3 region is CASSLGQHTGELFF. The CDR3 DNA reads TGTGCCAGCAGTTTAGGACAGCACACCGGGGAGCTGTTTTTT.

The CDR3 protein is CASSSRTSGGVSETQYF. In DNA form, the CDR3 reads TGCGCCAGCAGCTCCAGGACTAGCGGGGGAGTAAGCGAGACCCAGTACTTC. V is TRBV5-1 and J is TRBJ2-5; 13 nucleotides agree with TRBD2. The CDR3 length is 17 residues. Trimming took 3 bases from V and 5 from J; bases not matched to a gene: 10. Germline values: CDR1 SGHRS, CDR2 YFSETQ.

The V call is TRBV11-3, the J call TRBJ2-7, with TRBD1 identical over 8 bases. Trimming at V came to 3 bases and at J to 1 base, leaving 8 bases not matched to a gene. The CDR3 is 16 residues long. CDR1 and CDR2 from the germline V gene are SGHNT and YENEEA. DNA of the CDR3: TGTGCCAGCAGCTTTGGAAGACAGGGGAGTTCCTACGAGCAGTACGTC. Its translation: CASSFGRQGSSYEQYV.

A remark on this clonotype: The junction shows a germline mismatch at one end, possibly a read error. The gene calls are TRBV13 and TRBJ1-2; possibly TRBD1 for D (6 bases). The germline gives CDR1 PRHDT, CDR2 FYEKMQ (reference sequence). The CDR3 sequence is 12 residues long. The CDR3 DNA follows: TGTGCCAGCAGCTTAGCGGACAGTGTGGAGGCCTTC. As protein: CASSLADSVEAF.

This clonotype showed up many times. The rearrangement links TRBV5-1 to TRBJ1-3, with D uncertain. Germline CDR1 SGHRS, CDR2 YFSETQ. This CDR3 spans 14 amino acids. Trimming stripped 2 bases from V and 0 bases from J, with 6 bases between. CDR3 sequence reads: CASSFGVSGNTIYF. In nucleotides, the CDR3 is TGCGCCAGCAGCTTTGGGGTCTCTGGAAACACCATATATTTT.

The chain is built from TRBV24-1 and TRBJ2-7; possibly TRBD1 for D (5 bases). CDR3 length: 17 residues. Trimming removed 1 base at V and 3 bases at J, with 18 bases between. In germline, CDR1 is KGHDR, CDR2 SFDVKD. The CDR3 nucleotides are TGTGCCACCAGTGATTTCAGTCCCAACAGGAATTACTACGAGCAGTACGTC. Translating it yields CATSDFSPNRNYYEQYV.

The sample holds a few counts of this clonotype. The genes are TRBV7-2 and TRBJ2-5; D is undetermined. Germline CDR1 is SGHTA and CDR2 is FQGNSA. The CDR3 runs 12 residues. Trimming took 2 bases from V and 8 from J, leaving 9 bases between them. CDR3 coding DNA: TGTGCCAGCAGCTTATCCTCCCTAACCCAGTACTTC. Residues: CASSLSSLTQYF.

J is TRBJ2-7 and V is TRBV18; D unclear. Germline-derived CDR1 and CDR2 are KGHSH and LQKENI. This CDR3 comprises 12 residues. With 2 bases removed from V and 6 bases from J, the gap between germline ends came to 8 bases. CDR3 amino acids: CASSPRFSEQYF. CDR3 coding DNA: TGTGCCAGCTCACCAAGGTTTAGCGAGCAGTACTTC.

The sample holds many counts of this clonotype. The chain recombines TRBV11-2 with TRBJ1-2, with TRBD1 matching 8 bases. CDR1 and CDR2 (germline): SGHAT, FQNNGV. The CDR3 extends over 16 amino acids. V lost 4 bases to trimming and J lost 3 bases; unmatched junction nucleotides: 10. The CDR3 spells CASSSPQTGGYYGYTF. In DNA form, the CDR3 reads TGTGCCAGCAGCTCTCCCCAAACAGGGGGTTACTATGGCTACACCTTC.

A remark on this clonotype: Possible read error: a much larger clone is one base away. The chain employs TRBV12-3 or TRBV12-4 and TRBJ2-3; D is unclear. The CDR3 has 14 amino acids. This CDR3 is CDSSFRRPLGTQYF. The CDR3 nucleotides read TGTGACAGCAGTTTCCGTCGCCCTCTAGGTACGCAGTATTTT.